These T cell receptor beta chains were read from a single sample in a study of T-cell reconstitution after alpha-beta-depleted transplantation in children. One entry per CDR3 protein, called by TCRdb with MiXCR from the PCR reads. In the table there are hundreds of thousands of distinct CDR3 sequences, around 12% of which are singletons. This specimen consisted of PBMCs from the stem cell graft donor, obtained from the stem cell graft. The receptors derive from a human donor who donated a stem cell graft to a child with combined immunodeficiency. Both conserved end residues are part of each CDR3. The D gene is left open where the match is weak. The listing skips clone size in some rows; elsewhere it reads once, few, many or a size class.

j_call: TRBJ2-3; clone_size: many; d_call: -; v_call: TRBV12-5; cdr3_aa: CASGLTPYTDTQYF; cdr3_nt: TGTGCTAGTGGTTTGACACCCTACACAGATACGCAGTATTTT
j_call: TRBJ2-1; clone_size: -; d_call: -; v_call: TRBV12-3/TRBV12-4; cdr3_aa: CASSLSGPRGHEEFF; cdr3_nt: TGTGCCAGCAGTTTATCGGGGCCCCGGGGGCATGAGGAGTTCTTC
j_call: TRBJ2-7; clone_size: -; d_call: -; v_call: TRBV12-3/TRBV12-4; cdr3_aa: CASRAQPGSSYEQYF; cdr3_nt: TGTGCCAGCAGAGCACAACCCGGGAGCTCCTACGAGCAGTACTTC
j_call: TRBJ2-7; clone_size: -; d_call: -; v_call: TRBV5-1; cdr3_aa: CASSSAAGLYEQYF; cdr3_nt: TGCGCCAGCAGCTCAGCGGCGGGCCTCTACGAGCAGTACTTC
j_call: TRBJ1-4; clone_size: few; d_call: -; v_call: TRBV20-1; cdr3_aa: CSAIPGAGNEKLFF; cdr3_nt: TGCAGTGCTATTCCGGGGGCCGGTAATGAAAAACTGTTTTTT
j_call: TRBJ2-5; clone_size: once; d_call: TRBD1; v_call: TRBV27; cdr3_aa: CASSLGLSGDRDETQYF; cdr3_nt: TGTGCCAGCAGTTTGGGTCTGTCGGGGGACAGGGATGAGACCCAGTACTTC
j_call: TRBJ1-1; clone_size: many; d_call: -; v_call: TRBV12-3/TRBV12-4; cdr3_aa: CASSSGGGANTEAFF; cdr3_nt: TGTGCCAGCAGCTCCGGGGGAGGTGCGAACACTGAAGCTTTCTTT
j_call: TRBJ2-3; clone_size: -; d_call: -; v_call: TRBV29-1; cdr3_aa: CSVRPTGSGDTQYF; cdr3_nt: TGCAGCGTTAGACCGACAGGTTCGGGAGATACGCAGTATTTT
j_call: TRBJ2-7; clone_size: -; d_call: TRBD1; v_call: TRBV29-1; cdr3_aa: CSVEEMDRGDEQYF; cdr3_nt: TGCAGCGTTGAAGAGATGGACAGGGGGGACGAGCAGTACTTC
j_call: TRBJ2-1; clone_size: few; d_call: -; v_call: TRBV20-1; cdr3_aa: CSASPRNEQFF; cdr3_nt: TGCAGTGCCAGTCCCCGGAATGAGCAGTTCTTC
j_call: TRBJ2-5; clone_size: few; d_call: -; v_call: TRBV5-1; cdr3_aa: CASSLAGGGGEGETQYF; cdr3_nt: TGCGCCAGCAGCTTGGCGGGAGGAGGGGGCGAGGGAGAGACCCAGTACTTC
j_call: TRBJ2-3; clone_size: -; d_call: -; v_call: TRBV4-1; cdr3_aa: CASSQGNFLNTDTQYF; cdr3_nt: TGCGCCAGCAGCCAAGGGAACTTCTTGAACACAGATACGCAGTATTTT
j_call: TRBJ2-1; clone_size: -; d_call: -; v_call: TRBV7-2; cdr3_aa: CASSLKGSSYNEQFF; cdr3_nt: TGTGCCAGCAGCTTAAAAGGGAGCTCCTACAATGAGCAGTTCTTC
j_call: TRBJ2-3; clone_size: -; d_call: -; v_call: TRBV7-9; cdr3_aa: CASSSYGGLVTDTQYF; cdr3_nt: TGTGCCAGCAGCTCGTACGGGGGTCTTGTCACAGATACGCAGTATTTT